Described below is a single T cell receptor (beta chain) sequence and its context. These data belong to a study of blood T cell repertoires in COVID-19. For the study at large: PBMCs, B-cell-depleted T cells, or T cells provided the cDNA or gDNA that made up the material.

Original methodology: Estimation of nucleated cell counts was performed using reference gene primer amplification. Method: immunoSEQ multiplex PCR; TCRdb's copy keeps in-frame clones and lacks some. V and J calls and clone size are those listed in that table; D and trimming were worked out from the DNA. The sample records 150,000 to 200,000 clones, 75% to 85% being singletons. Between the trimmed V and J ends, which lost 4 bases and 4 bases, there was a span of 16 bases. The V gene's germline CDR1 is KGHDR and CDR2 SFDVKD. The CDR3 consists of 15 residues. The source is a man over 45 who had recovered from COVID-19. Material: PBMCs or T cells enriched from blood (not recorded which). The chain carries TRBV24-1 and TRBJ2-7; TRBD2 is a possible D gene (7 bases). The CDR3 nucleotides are TGTGCCACCAGTGACAAAGGGAGGGGGGCGTACGAGCAGTACTTC. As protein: CATSDKGRGAYEQYF.